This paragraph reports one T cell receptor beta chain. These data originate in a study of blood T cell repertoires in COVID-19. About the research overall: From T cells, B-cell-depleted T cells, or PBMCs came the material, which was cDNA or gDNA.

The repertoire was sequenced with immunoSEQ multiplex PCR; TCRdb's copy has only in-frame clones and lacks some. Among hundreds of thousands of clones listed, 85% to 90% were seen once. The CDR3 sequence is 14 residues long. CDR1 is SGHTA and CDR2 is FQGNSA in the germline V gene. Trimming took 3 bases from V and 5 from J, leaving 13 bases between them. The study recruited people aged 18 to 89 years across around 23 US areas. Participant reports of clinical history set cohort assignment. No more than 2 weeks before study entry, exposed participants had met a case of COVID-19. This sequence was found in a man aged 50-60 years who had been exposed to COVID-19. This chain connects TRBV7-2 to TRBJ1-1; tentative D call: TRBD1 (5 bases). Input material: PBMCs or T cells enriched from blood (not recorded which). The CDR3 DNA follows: TGTGCCAGCAGCTTTATTAGGGGATCTACTGAAGCTTTCTTT. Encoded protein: CASSFIRGSTEAFF.